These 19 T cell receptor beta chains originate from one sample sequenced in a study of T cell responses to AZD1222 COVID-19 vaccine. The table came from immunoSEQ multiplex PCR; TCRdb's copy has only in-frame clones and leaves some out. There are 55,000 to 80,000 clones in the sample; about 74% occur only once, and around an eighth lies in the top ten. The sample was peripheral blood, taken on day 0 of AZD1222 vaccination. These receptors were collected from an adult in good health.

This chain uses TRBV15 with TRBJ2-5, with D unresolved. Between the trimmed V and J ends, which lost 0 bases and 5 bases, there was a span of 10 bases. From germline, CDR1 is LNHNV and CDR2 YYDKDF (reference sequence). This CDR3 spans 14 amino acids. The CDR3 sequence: CATSRDLVEETQYF. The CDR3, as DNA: TGTGCCACCAGCAGAGATTTGGTAGAGGAGACCCAGTACTTC.

The chain's CDR3 is CASRTGFNSPLHF. Written as DNA, the CDR3 is TGTGCCAGCAGGACAGGGTTCAATTCACCCCTCCACTTT. V gene TRBV25-1 combines with J gene TRBJ1-6, with 7 bases that match TRBD1. This CDR3 has 13 amino acids. Trimming took 6 bases from V and 7 from J; bases not matched to a gene: 3. Germline-derived CDR1 and CDR2 are MGHDK and SYGVNS.

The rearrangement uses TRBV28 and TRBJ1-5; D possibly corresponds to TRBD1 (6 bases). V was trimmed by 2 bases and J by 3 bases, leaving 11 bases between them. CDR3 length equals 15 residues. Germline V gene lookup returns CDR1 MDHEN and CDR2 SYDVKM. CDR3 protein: CASSLLTGYNQPQHF. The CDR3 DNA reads TGTGCCAGCAGTTTACTTACAGGGTACAATCAGCCCCAGCATTTT. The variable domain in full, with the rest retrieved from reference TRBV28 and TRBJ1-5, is DVKVTQSSRYLVKRTGEKVFLECVQDMDHENMFWYRQDPGLGLRLIYFSYDVKMKEKGDIPEGYSVSREKKERFSLILESASTNQTSMYLCASSLLTGYNQPQHFGDGTRLSIL.

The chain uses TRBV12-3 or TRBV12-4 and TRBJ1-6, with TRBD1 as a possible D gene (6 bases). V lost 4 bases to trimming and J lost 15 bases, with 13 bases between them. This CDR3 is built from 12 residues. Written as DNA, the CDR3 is TGTGCCAGCAGTTCCGGGACAAGGAGCCTCCACTTT. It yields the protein CASSSGTRSLHF.

CDR3 sequence: CASSQTGRYGYTF. The CDR3 bases are TGTGCCAGCAGCCAGACAGGGAGGTATGGCTACACCTTC. The genes are TRBV3-1 (or the pseudogene TRBV3-2) and TRBJ1-2; the match to TRBD1 covers 7 bases. Germline V gene lookup returns CDR1 LGHDT and CDR2 YNNKEL (reference sequence). The CDR3 extends over 13 amino acids. Unmatched junction bases numbered 3, after V lost 3 bases and J lost 5 bases.

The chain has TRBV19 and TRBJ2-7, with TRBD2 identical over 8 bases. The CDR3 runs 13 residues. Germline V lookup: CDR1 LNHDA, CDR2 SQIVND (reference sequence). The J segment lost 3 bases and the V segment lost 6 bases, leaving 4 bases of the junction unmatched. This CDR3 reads CASRPAGGYEQYF. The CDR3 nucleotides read TGTGCCAGTAGGCCGGCGGGGGGCTACGAGCAGTACTTC.

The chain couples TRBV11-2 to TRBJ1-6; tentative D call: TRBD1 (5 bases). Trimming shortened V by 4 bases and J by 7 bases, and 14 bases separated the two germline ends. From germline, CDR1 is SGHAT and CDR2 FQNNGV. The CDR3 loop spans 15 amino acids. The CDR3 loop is CASSSPRESNSPLHF. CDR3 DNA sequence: TGTGCCAGCAGCTCCCCCAGGGAATCGAATTCACCCCTCCACTTT.

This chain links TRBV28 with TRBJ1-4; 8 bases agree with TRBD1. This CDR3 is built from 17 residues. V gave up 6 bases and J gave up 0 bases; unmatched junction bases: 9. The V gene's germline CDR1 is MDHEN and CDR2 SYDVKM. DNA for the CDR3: TGTGCCAGCAGGCGGCAGGGGGCTAAAGCAACTAATGAAAAACTGTTTTTT. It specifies CASRRQGAKATNEKLFF. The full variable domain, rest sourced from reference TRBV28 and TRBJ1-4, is DVKVTQSSRYLVKRTGEKVFLECVQDMDHENMFWYRQDPGLGLRLIYFSYDVKMKEKGDIPEGYSVSREKKERFSLILESASTNQTSMYLCASRRQGAKATNEKLFFGSGTQLSVL.

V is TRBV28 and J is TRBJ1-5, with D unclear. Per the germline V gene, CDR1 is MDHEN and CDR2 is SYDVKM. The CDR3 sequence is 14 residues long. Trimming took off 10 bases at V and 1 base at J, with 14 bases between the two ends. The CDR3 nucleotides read TGTGCCACCTTAAAGGTTGGGAGCAATCAGCCCCAGCATTTT. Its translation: CATLKVGSNQPQHF. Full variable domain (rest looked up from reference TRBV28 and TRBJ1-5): DVKVTQSSRYLVKRTGEKVFLECVQDMDHENMFWYRQDPGLGLRLIYFSYDVKMKEKGDIPEGYSVSREKKERFSLILESASTNQTSMYLCATLKVGSNQPQHFGDGTRLSIL.

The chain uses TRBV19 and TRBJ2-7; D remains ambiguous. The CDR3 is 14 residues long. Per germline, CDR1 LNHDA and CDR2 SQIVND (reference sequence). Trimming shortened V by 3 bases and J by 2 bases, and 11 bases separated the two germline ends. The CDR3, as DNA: TGTGCCAGTAGTATCCGTGCCAGTACCTACGAGCAGTACTTC. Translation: CASSIRASTYEQYF. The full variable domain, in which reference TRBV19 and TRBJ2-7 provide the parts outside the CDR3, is DGGITQSPKYLFRKEGQNVTLSCEQNLNHDAMYWYRQDPGQGLRLIYYSQIVNDFQKGDIAEGYSVSREKKESFPLTVTSAQKNPTAFYLCASSIRASTYEQYFGPGTRLTVT.

The CDR3 region is CASSRDGPYGYTF. The CDR3 region has the DNA TGCGCCAGCAGCAGGGACGGGCCCTATGGCTACACCTTC. This chain links TRBV5-1 with TRBJ1-2; D may be TRBD1 (5 bases). Germline V gives CDR1 SGHRS, CDR2 YFSETQ. The CDR3 is 13 amino acids. The V gene lost 4 bases and the J gene lost 4 bases, with 11 bases spanning the gap.

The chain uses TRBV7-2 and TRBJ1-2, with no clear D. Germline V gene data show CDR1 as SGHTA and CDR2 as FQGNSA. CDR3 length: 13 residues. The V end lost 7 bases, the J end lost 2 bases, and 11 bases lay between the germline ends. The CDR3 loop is CASTFGVNYGYTF. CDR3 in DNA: TGTGCCAGCACCTTCGGGGTAAACTATGGCTACACCTTC.

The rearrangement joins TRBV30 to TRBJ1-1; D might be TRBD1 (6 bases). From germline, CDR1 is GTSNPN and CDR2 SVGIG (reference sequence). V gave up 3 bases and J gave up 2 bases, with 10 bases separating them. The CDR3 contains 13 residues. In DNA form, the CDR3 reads TGTGCCTGGAGAGGACAGATAAACACTGAAGCTTTCTTT. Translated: CAWRGQINTEAFF. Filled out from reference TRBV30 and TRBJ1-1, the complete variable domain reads SQTIHQWPATLVQPVGSPLSLECTVEGTSNPNLYWYRQAAGRGLQLLFYSVGIGQISSEVPQNLSASRPQDRQFILSSKKLLLSDSGFYLCAWRGQINTEAFFGQGTRLTVV.

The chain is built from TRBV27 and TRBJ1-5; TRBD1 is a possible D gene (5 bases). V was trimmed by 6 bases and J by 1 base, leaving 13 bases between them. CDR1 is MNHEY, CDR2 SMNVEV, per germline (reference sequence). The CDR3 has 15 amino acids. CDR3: CASSPDSLSNQPQHF. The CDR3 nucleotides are TGTGCCAGCAGCCCCGACAGTTTGAGCAATCAGCCCCAGCATTTT.

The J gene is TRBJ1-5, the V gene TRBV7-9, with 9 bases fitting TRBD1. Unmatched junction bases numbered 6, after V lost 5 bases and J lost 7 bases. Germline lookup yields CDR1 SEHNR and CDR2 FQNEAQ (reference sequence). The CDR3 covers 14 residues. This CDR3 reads CASSGTGLGQPQHF. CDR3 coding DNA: TGTGCCAGCAGCGGGACAGGGCTGGGACAGCCCCAGCATTTT.

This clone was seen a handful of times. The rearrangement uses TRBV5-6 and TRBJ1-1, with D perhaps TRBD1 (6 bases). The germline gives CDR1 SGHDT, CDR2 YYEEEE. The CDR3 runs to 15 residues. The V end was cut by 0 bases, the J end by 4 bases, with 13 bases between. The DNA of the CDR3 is TGTGCCAGCAGCTTGGGTACAGGGCGGGGCACTGAAGCTTTCTTT. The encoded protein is CASSLGTGRGTEAFF.

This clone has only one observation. CDR3 coding DNA: TGTGCCAGCAGCTTAGAGGTGACAGGGGGCACGAATGTTCAGCCCCAGCATTTT. This codes for CASSLEVTGGTNVQPQHF. The chain is built from TRBV7-9 and TRBJ1-5, with TRBD1 matching over 10 bases. CDR3 length equals 18 residues. The junction had 12 bases not matched to a gene; V was cut back by 1 base and J by 6 bases. Germline V gene lookup returns CDR1 SEHNR and CDR2 FQNEAQ (reference sequence).

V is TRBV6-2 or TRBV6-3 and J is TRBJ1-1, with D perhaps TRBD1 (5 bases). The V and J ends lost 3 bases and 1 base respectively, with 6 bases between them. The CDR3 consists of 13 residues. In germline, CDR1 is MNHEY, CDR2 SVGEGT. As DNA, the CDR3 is TGTGCCAGCAGTTATAGGGGGAACACTGAAGCTTTCTTT. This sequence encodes CASSYRGNTEAFF.

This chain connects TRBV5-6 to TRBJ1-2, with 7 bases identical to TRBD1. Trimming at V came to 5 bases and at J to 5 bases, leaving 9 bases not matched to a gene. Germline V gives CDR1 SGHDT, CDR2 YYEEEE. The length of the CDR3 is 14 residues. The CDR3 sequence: CASSFAQGGYGYTF. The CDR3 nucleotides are TGTGCCAGCAGTTTTGCCCAGGGGGGTTATGGCTACACCTTC.